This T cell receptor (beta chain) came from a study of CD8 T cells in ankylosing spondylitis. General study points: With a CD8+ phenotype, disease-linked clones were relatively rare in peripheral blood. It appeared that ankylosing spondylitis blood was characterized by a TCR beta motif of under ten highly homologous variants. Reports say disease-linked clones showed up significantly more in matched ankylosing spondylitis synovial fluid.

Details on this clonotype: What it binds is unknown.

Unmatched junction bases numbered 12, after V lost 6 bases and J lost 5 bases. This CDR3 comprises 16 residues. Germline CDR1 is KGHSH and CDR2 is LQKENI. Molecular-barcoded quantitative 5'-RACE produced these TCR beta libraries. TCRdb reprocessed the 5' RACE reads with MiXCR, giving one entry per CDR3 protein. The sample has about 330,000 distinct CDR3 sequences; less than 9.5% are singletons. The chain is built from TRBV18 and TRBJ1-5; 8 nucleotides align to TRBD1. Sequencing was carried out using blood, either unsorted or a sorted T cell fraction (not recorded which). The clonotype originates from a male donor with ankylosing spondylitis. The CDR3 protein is CASSSGARGRDQPQHF. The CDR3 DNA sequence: TGTGCCAGCTCCTCCGGGGCCAGGGGGCGAGATCAGCCCCAGCATTTT.